These T cell receptor beta chains were read from a single sample in a study of shared clonotypes between healthy human individuals. Some clones are missing from TCRdb's copy, which holds only in-frame ones; the method was immunoSEQ multiplex PCR. This table holds 950,000 to 1,100,000 clones, approximately 70% found once. Sequencing was done on a sample of memory CD4+ T cells sorted from blood. The source of these receptors is a man aged 18 to 30 in good health. The CDR3 runs from the conserved cysteine through the conserved F or W. Only some rows state a clone size, as once, few, many or a class for expanded clones.

abundance | v_gene | CDR3aa
few | TRBV20-1 | CSGSDGNGYTF
NA | TRBV9 | CASSPARTSGGEQFF
once | TRBV5-1 | CASSLEGAINNEQFF
once | TRBV5-8 | CASSLGHKTGELFF
NA | TRBV28 | CASSSQGGFYGYTF
NA | TRBV7-6 | CASSHQRETQYF
NA | TRBV7-8 | CASTSQQGSSYNSPLHF
NA | TRBV18 | CASSVLYQETQYF
NA | TRBV18 | CASSPPGLAGEREQYF
NA | TRBV27 | CASSPDRGLSYGYTF
NA | TRBV29-1 | CSVDRPLGQSSYNEQFF
NA | TRBV4-1 | CASSQVGNTEAFF
NA | TRBV7-9 | CASSRRLAEAYEQYF